Reported below is one T cell receptor beta chain. Antigen: not known. This entry belongs to a study of shared clonotypes between healthy human individuals. Whole-study findings and limits: The four-donor shared clonotypes exceeded non-shared clonotypes in generation probability, with non-shared ones scoring lower. Among several donors, 4.5% to 5.5% of naive CD4 clonotypes were found in common. Rarefaction analysis demonstrated incomplete sorted-subset sequencing notwithstanding large depth.

Caucasian adults residing in Nashville, Tennessee made up all the donors. Germline CDR1 is SQVTM and CDR2 is ANQGSEA. V was pared by 6 bases and J by 2 bases, with 9 bases of the junction left unmatched. CDR3 length: 15 amino acids. TCRdb's table, derived via immunoSEQ multiplex PCR, lists solely in-frame clones and lacks some. The table records over 2 million clones, 85% to 95% of them present only once. The receptor was isolated from a man younger than 35 in good health. Some clones in this sample may be carry-over from other donors' samples. The genes are TRBV29-1 and TRBJ2-2; 7 bases map to TRBD1. Sequenced input: naive CD4+ T cells from PBMCs. The subset: CD45RA+ positively selected. In DNA, the CDR3 is TGCAGCGTCCTCAGACAGGGCATCAACACCGGGGAGCTGTTTTTT. Protein: CSVLRQGINTGELFF.